The entry that follows covers one TCR beta chain sequence. As for treatment: treatment-naive control, cytoreductive nephrectomy. The assay was immunoSEQ multiplex PCR, and TCRdb's table has in-frame clones only and misses some. The sample yields about 15,000 clones, more than 55% seen once. V dropped 1 base and J dropped 0 bases, with 13 bases sitting between them. Germline loops: CDR1 SGHTA, CDR2 FQGNSA. This CDR3 is built from 16 residues. The sample comes from a study of radiation and T cells in renal cell carcinoma. Sequenced here: tumor tissue, sampled from a patient whose treatment was nephrectomy without radiotherapy. This sequence originates from a man in his fifties with renal cell carcinoma. The chain joins TRBV7-2 to TRBJ2-7, with D possibly being TRBD1 (5 bases). CDR3 DNA sequence: TGTGCCAGCAGCTTAGAAATGTCAGGGCTCTCCTACGAGCAGTACTTC. Translating gives CASSLEMSGLSYEQYF.